A selection of T cell receptor beta chains follows, all from one sample in a study of blood T cell repertoires in COVID-19. Method: immunoSEQ multiplex PCR; TCRdb's copy keeps in-frame clones and lacks some. Of roughly 300,000 clones listed, roughly 90% are singletons. Source material: peripheral blood. These TCRs come from a man aged 18-30 years who had recovered from COVID-19. Both conserved end residues are part of each CDR3. D genes are given only for firm matches. For some rows the clone size is stated as once, few or many, or as a class when expanded; others skip it.

j_call clone_size d_call v_call cdr3_nt cdr3_aa
TRBJ2-3 NA TRBD2 TRBV5-6 TGTGCCAGCAGCTCTGGACTAGCGGGAACCACAGATACGCAGTATTTT CASSSGLAGTTDTQYF
TRBJ2-5 NA NA TRBV5-1 TGCGCCAGCAGCTTGGGTGCGCAGGGTGGTGAGACCCAGTACTTC CASSLGAQGGETQYF
TRBJ2-5 NA NA TRBV2 TGTGCCAGCAGTGGGAACCCACCCGGGGAGACCCAGTACTTC CASSGNPPGETQYF
TRBJ2-1 NA TRBD1 TRBV19 TGTGCCAGTAGTGGACAGGGGGCCCCCGATGAGCAGTTCTTC CASSGQGAPDEQFF
TRBJ2-3 once NA TRBV9 TGTGCCAGCAGCGTAGTCGGTAGCGGTACAGATACGCAGTATTTT CASSVVGSGTDTQYF
TRBJ2-1 NA NA TRBV20-1 TGCAGTGCCATAGATTACAATGAGCAGTTCTTC CSAIDYNEQFF
TRBJ1-2 NA NA TRBV7-9 TGTGCCAGCAGCTCCGAGTATGATGGCTACACCTTC CASSSEYDGYTF
TRBJ1-2 NA TRBD1 TRBV19 TGTGCCAGTAGTGGATGGGACAGGGAGCTAAGTGGCTACACCTTC CASSGWDRELSGYTF
TRBJ2-3 NA TRBD2 TRBV3-1/TRBV3-2 TGTGCCAGCAGCCTGGGACTAATCACAGATACGCAGTATTTT CASSLGLITDTQYF
TRBJ1-3 NA NA TRBV6-5 TGTGCCAGCAGCACAGGGCGTCTTGGAAACACCATATATTTT CASSTGRLGNTIYF
TRBJ1-1 few NA TRBV7-8 TGTGCCAGCAGCAGCCCGAACACTGAAGCTTTCTTT CASSSPNTEAFF
TRBJ2-1 NA TRBD2 TRBV4-1 TGCGCCAGCAGCCAAGCCCAGCGGGGGGTGGGTGAGCAGTTCTTC CASSQAQRGVGEQFF
TRBJ2-7 NA NA TRBV19 TGTGCCAGCTCAACCCCTGACAGGCGGGAGCAGTACTTC CASSTPDRREQYF
TRBJ2-7 NA TRBD2 TRBV19 TGTGCCAGTAGTATAAGGGAGGGCTACTACGAGCAGTACTTC CASSIREGYYEQYF
TRBJ2-6 NA TRBD1 TRBV4-3 TGCGCCAGCAGCCAAGATTACAGGGGAGCTGGGGCCAACGTCCTGACTTTC CASSQDYRGAGANVLTF
TRBJ1-4 NA TRBD1 TRBV5-5 TGTGCCAGCAGCTTGGCCGTTGGACAGGGACTCAATGAAAAACTGTTTTTT CASSLAVGQGLNEKLFF
TRBJ2-2 NA TRBD2 TRBV9 TGTGCCAGCAGCGCCCCCGGGACGGGAGGACTAGCGGGGGCGGCCGGGGAGCTGTTTTTT CASSAPGTGGLAGAAGELFF
TRBJ1-2 NA NA TRBV7-9 TGTGCCAGCAGGGACAGTACGAACTATGGCTACACCTTC CASRDSTNYGYTF
TRBJ1-3 NA TRBD1 TRBV18 TGTGCCAGCTCACCCGGACAGGGCTCTGGAAACACCATATATTTT CASSPGQGSGNTIYF
TRBJ1-2 NA NA TRBV18 TGTGCCAGCTCACCAGAGAGCACCTACCCTTTCCGCTATGGCTACACCTTC CASSPESTYPFRYGYTF
TRBJ2-5 NA TRBD2 TRBV27 TGTGCCAGCAGTATTTTTTCGGGACTAGCGGTACAAGAGACCCAGTACTTC CASSIFSGLAVQETQYF
TRBJ1-1 NA NA TRBV30 TGTGCCTGGAGTCACCTGCCGAGCACTGAAGCTTTCTTT CAWSHLPSTEAFF
TRBJ2-7 few TRBD1 TRBV7-9 TGTGCCAGCAGCTCCGGGACAGGGGCCTACGAGCAGTACTTC CASSSGTGAYEQYF
TRBJ2-3 NA TRBD2 TRBV4-1 TGCGCCAGCAGCGAGATGGGGACTAGCGGGAGCACAGATACGCAGTATTTT CASSEMGTSGSTDTQYF
TRBJ2-7 NA TRBD2 TRBV11-2 TGTGCCAGCGGCAAACCAGGGGGTAGCGGGGGCCCCTCCTACGAGCAGTACTTC CASGKPGGSGGPSYEQYF
TRBJ1-3 once NA TRBV7-8 TGTGCCAGCAGCTCTCTTCCACGGTTCGAACCTGGAAACACCATATATTTT CASSSLPRFEPGNTIYF
TRBJ2-7 NA NA TRBV27 TGTGCCAGCAGTTTTGAGGCAAACTCCTACGAGCAGTACTTC CASSFEANSYEQYF
TRBJ1-5 NA TRBD1 TRBV27 TGTGCCAGCAGTTCCCCTTCACAGGGGTTGAATCAGCCCCAGCATTTT CASSSPSQGLNQPQHF
TRBJ2-3 NA TRBD2 TRBV27 TGTGCCAGCAGTTTATTCTTAGGGACTAGCGTAATCACAGATACGCAGTATTTT CASSLFLGTSVITDTQYF
TRBJ1-4 NA TRBD1 TRBV27 TGTGCCAGCAGTCCACAACAGGGGGCGGGAAAACTGTTTTTT CASSPQQGAGKLFF
TRBJ2-5 NA NA TRBV6-5 TGTGCCACCAATCAGATCCAAGAGACCCAGTACTTC CATNQIQETQYF
TRBJ1-1 NA TRBD1 TRBV2 TGTGCCAGCATTCTAACGTTGACAGGGAAAGGCACTGAAGCTTTCTTT CASILTLTGKGTEAFF
TRBJ2-3 NA TRBD1 TRBV24-1 TGTGCCACCAGTGACTGGGGACAGGGGAAAGATACGCAGTATTTT CATSDWGQGKDTQYF
TRBJ2-5 NA TRBD1 TRBV18 TGTGCCAGCTCACCACCGACAGGGCAAGAGACCCAGTACTTC CASSPPTGQETQYF
TRBJ2-3 NA TRBD2 TRBV20-1 TGCAGTGCTAGTTTAGCGGGCCCCCCTGGGGATACGCAGTATTTT CSASLAGPPGDTQYF
TRBJ2-7 NA TRBD1 TRBV5-3 TGTGCCAGAAGCTTCCCCCTGGACAGGGACCACGAGCAGTACTTC CARSFPLDRDHEQYF
TRBJ2-3 NA NA TRBV30 TGTGCCTGGAGCCTTGGCGGAGATACGCAGTATTTT CAWSLGGDTQYF
TRBJ1-6 NA NA TRBV7-9 TGTGCCAGCAGCTTCGGGACAACTCGGTCACCCCTCCACTTT CASSFGTTRSPLHF
TRBJ2-3 NA TRBD2 TRBV28 TGTGCCACCAAGCGGGGGGCCTCAGATACGCAGTATTTT CATKRGASDTQYF
TRBJ1-4 NA TRBD1 TRBV3-1/TRBV3-2 TGTGCCAGCAGCCCGGGACAGGGGGATAGACTGTTTTTT CASSPGQGDRLFF
TRBJ2-2 NA TRBD1 TRBV2 TGTGCCAGTAGACAGGGAACGAACACCGGGGAGCTGTTTTTT CASRQGTNTGELFF
TRBJ1-3 few TRBD1 TRBV18 TGTGCCAGCTCACCCGGGACAGGGGCTGGAAACACCATATATTTT CASSPGTGAGNTIYF
TRBJ1-3 NA NA TRBV6-5 TGTGCCAGCAGTCGAAGCGGGGTCTCTGGAAACACCATATATTTT CASSRSGVSGNTIYF
TRBJ2-2 NA NA TRBV5-1 TGCGCCAGCAGCGCAACGACAGGAACCAACACCGGGGAGCTGTTTTTT CASSATTGTNTGELFF
TRBJ2-7 NA NA TRBV6-6 TGTGCCAGCAGCCCACCGGGACTGAGCTCCTACGAGCAGTACTTC CASSPPGLSSYEQYF
TRBJ2-6 NA NA TRBV18 TGTGCCAGCTCACCACCGGCACCGAACCGCTCTGGGGCCAACGTCCTGACTTTC CASSPPAPNRSGANVLTF
TRBJ2-1 NA NA TRBV7-9 TGTGCAAGTCGGGGGATATTAAGCTCCTACAATGAGCAGTTCTTC CASRGILSSYNEQFF
TRBJ2-7 NA NA TRBV18 TGTGCCAGCTCACCACCAGCTAACAGCTACGAGCAGTACTTC CASSPPANSYEQYF
TRBJ2-5 NA NA TRBV7-9 TGTGCCAGCAGCTTAGCCCCAGCGGGTCACTACCAAGAGACCCAGTACTTC CASSLAPAGHYQETQYF
TRBJ2-7 NA TRBD1 TRBV6-1 TGTGCCAGCAGTGTCCGTGTGGACAGGTCGGTGAACGAGCAGTACTTC CASSVRVDRSVNEQYF